The entry that follows covers one T cell receptor (beta chain) sequence. What it binds is not known. The source of the sample is a study of T cell responses to AZD1222 COVID-19 vaccine. Assay: immunoSEQ multiplex PCR; the TCRdb copy retains only in-frame clones and omits some. The sample lists about 180,000 clones; almost 90% were seen once. Unmatched junction bases numbered 5, after V lost 6 bases and J lost 6 bases. CDR1 is MNHEY and CDR2 is SVGAGI in the germline V gene. The CDR3 has 14 residues. Points from the study as a whole: Seropositive status at baseline applied to only six AZD1222 recipients. After two AZD1222 doses, spike-specific TCR breadth and depth rose versus day 0.

The receptor comes from an adult who received the AZD1222 COVID-19 vaccine. J is TRBJ1-4 and V is TRBV6-5; 9 nucleotides agree with TRBD1. The source material was peripheral blood, sampled 28 days after the second AZD1222 dose. CDR3 amino acids: CASRGTGRDEKLFF. CDR3 DNA sequence: TGTGCCAGCAGAGGGACAGGGAGGGATGAAAAACTGTTTTTT.